This T cell receptor (beta chain) was recorded in a study of T cell responses to AZD1222 COVID-19 vaccine. V shed 4 bases and J shed 11 bases, with 14 bases lying between them. Germline V gene sequence: CDR1 SGHDN, CDR2 FVKESK. The CDR3 sequence is 13 residues long. TCRdb's copy holds only in-frame clones and misses some; the assay was immunoSEQ multiplex PCR. The sample consists of about 120,000 clones, approximately 94% of them appearing once. As to this clone: Its antigen is currently unknown.

General observations from the study: Females outnumbered males among donors, who were mostly white British; clonal diversity was possibly underestimated. Spike as a whole was targeted by vaccine-associated CD4 TCRs, dominant at 160-218 and 743-854. The reported proportion of spike-specific TCRs targeting unmutated variant regions was nearly half.

Second-dose intervals of approximately 4 or approximately 12 weeks were pooled. Sequencing used peripheral blood, obtained 28 days after the second AZD1222 dose. This TCR was sampled from an adult who received the AZD1222 COVID-19 vaccine. The J gene is TRBJ2-2, the V gene TRBV14; D possibly uses TRBD1 or TRBD2 (6 bases each). The CDR3: CASSPNTGGELFF. DNA for the CDR3: TGTGCCAGCAGCCCAAACACCGGGGGCGAGCTGTTTTTT.